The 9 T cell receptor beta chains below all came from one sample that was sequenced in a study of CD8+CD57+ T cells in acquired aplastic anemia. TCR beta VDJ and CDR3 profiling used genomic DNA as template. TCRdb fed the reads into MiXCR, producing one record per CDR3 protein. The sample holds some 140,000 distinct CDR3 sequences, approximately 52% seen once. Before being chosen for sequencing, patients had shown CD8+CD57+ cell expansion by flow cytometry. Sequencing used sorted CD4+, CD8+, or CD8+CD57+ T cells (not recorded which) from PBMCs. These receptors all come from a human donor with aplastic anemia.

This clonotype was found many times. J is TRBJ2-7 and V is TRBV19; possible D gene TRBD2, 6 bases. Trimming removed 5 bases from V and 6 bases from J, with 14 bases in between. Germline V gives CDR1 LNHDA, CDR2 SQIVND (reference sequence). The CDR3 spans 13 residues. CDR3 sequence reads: CASSWTEGLEQYF. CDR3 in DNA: TGTGCCAGTAGTTGGACGGAGGGGCTCGAGCAGTACTTC.

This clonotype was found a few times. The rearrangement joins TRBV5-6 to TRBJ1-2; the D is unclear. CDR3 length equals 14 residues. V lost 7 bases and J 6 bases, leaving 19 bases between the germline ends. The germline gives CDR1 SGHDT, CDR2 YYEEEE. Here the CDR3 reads CASGPTSMGNGYTF. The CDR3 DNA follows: TGTGCCAGCGGGCCGACTTCAATGGGAAATGGCTACACCTTC.

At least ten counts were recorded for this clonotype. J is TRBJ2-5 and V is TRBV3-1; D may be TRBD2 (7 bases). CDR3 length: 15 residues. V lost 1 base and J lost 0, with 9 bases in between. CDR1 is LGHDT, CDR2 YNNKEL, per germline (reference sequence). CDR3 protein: CASSQGEGDQETQYF. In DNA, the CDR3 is TGTGCCAGCAGCCAAGGGGAGGGGGACCAAGAGACCCAGTACTTC.

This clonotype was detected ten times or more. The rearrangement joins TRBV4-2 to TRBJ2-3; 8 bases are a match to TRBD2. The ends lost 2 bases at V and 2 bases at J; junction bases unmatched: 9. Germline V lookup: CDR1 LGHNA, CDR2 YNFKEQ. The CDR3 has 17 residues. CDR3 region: CASSQQGLAGLTDTQYF. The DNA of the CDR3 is TGTGCCAGCAGCCAACAAGGGCTAGCGGGCCTCACAGATACGCAGTATTTT.

The CDR3 sequence is CSAQDPNYGYTF. The CDR3 coding sequence is TGCAGTGCTCAGGACCCTAACTATGGCTACACCTTC. This chain connects TRBV20-1 to TRBJ1-2, with D hard to call. Germline CDR1 and CDR2: DFQATT and SNEGSKA (reference sequence). Trimming took off 5 bases at V and 0 bases at J, with 7 bases between the two ends. This CDR3 is built from 12 residues.

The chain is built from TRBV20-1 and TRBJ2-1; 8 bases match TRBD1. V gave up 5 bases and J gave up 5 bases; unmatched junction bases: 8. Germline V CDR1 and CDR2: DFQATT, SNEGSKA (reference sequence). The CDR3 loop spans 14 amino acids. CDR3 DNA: TGCAGTGCTCCGGACAGGGTAAGGGACAATGAGCAGTTCTTC. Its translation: CSAPDRVRDNEQFF.

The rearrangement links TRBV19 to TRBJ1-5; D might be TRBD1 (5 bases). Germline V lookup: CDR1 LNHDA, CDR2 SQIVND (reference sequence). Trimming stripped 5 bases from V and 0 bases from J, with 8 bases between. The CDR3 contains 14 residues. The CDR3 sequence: CASSPTVSNQPQHF. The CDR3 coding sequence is TGTGCCAGTAGTCCGACAGTTAGCAATCAGCCCCAGCATTTT. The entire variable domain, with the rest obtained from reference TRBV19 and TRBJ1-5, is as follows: DGGITQSPKYLFRKEGQNVTLSCEQNLNHDAMYWYRQDPGQGLRLIYYSQIVNDFQKGDIAEGYSVSREKKESFPLTVTSAQKNPTAFYLCASSPTVSNQPQHFGDGTRLSIL.

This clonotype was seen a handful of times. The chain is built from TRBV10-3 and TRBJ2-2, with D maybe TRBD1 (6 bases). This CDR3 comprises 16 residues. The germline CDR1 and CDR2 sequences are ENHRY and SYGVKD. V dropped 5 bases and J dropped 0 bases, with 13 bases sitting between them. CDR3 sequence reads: CAISQYRDANTGELFF. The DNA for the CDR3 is TGTGCCATCAGTCAGTACAGGGACGCGAACACCGGGGAGCTGTTTTTT.

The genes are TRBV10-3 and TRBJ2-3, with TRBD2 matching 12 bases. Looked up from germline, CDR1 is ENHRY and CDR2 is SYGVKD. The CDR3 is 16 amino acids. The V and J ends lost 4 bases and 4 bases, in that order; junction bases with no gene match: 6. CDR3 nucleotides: TGTGCCATCAGTGCCAGACTAGCGGGAGTGGCAGATACGCAGTATTTT. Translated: CAISARLAGVADTQYF.